This passage covers 5 T cell receptor beta chains from one sample sequenced in a study of Ad26.COV2.S vaccination and SARS-CoV-2 variants. Using immunoSEQ multiplex PCR, the repertoire was profiled, and TCRdb retains in-frame clones only, with some absent. In the table there are under 250,000 clones, 87% of which are singletons. The treatment was: approximately 18 received Ad26.COV2.S at low or high dose, single or two shots; a few received placebo; per-sample allocation not given. The investigators took samples on day 63 after the first vaccine or placebo injection. The material was peripheral blood, obtained in a trial of Ad26.COV2.S vaccine versus placebo. All receptors come from a person between 18 and 65 years old who received the Ad26.COV2.S COVID-19 vaccine or a placebo.

The chain couples TRBV10-3 to TRBJ2-7; D possibly corresponds to TRBD1 (6 bases). The CDR3 covers 13 residues. The V end lost 4 bases, the J end lost 5 bases, and 12 bases lay between the germline ends. Germline loops: CDR1 ENHRY, CDR2 SYGVKD. CDR3 loop: CAISGKDSDEQYF. CDR3 bases: TGTGCCATCAGTGGGAAGGACAGCGACGAGCAGTACTTC.

This chain uses TRBV10-1 with TRBJ1-5; D gene unclear. Per germline, CDR1 WNHNN and CDR2 SYGVQD (reference sequence). V dropped 8 bases and J dropped 1 base, with 9 bases sitting between them. The length of the CDR3 is 13 residues. The CDR3 DNA reads as TGCGCCAGCCCTGGACGGAGCAATCAGCCCCAGCATTTT. Protein sequence: CASPGRSNQPQHF.

In this sample, this clone turned up a few times. This chain connects TRBV13 to TRBJ2-1, with a possible D match to TRBD2 (5 bases). Trimming took off 3 bases at V and 7 bases at J, with 10 bases between the two ends. Per the germline V gene, CDR1 is PRHDT and CDR2 is FYEKMQ (reference sequence). This CDR3 has 13 amino acids. The chain's CDR3 is CASSFQEVNEQFF. In DNA form, the CDR3 reads TGTGCCAGCAGCTTTCAGGAGGTGAATGAGCAGTTCTTC.

The chain combines TRBV6-5 with TRBJ1-1; the D is unclear. Trimming stripped 5 bases from V and 6 bases from J, with 13 bases between. The CDR3 length is 13 residues. Germline-derived CDR1 and CDR2 are MNHEY and SVGAGI. The CDR3 region has the DNA TGTGCCAGCAGTAAATATGTTGGCGCTGAAGCTTTCTTT. Amino acids: CASSKYVGAEAFF.

The rearrangement uses TRBV6-2 or TRBV6-3 and TRBJ2-7, with TRBD1 identical over 9 bases. J was trimmed by 1 base and V by 6 bases; bases with no gene match: 10. CDR1 is MNHEY, CDR2 SVGEGT, per germline. The CDR3 has 16 amino acids. This CDR3 is CASSKTSGTGSYEQYF. CDR3 nucleotide sequence: TGTGCCAGCAGCAAGACGTCCGGGACAGGGTCCTACGAGCAGTACTTC.